The 14 T cell receptor beta chains below come from one sample, sequenced in a study of identical twins (dated by TCRdb to the mid-2010s). Library construction relied on 5' RACE. Instrument used: Illumina HiSeq 2000. TCRdb applied fastp at Q25 and MiXCR to the public reads, then kept only in-frame beta chains. Records with the same CDR3 protein are collapsed into one entry carrying the most frequent genes and DNA. For this sample there are 500,000 to 600,000 distinct CDR3 sequences; under 25% appear just once. The ten largest make up 0.75% to 0.95% of the sample. A further study also used this sample, focusing on T cells expressing NK-cell markers.

Specimen: CD4+ T cells sorted from blood. Receptor source: a woman younger than 30 in good health.

The chain links TRBV15 to TRBJ1-1; no clear D. Germline V gene data show CDR1 as LNHNV and CDR2 as YYDKDF (reference sequence). The CDR3 runs to 14 residues. Trimming left V 1 base short and J 1 base short, with 7 bases between. The chain's CDR3 is CATSRVGGNTEAFF. The CDR3 DNA is TGTGCCACCAGCAGAGTAGGCGGGAACACTGAAGCTTTCTTT. Complete variable domain (other parts from reference TRBV15 and TRBJ1-1): DAMVIQNPRYQVTQFGKPVTLSCSQTLNHNVMYWYQQKSSQAPKLLFHYYDKDFNNEADTPDNFQSRRPNTSFCFLDIRSPGLGDTAMYLCATSRVGGNTEAFFGQGTRLTVV.

The V gene is TRBV6-1, the J gene TRBJ2-5; D may be TRBD2 (6 bases). Germline CDR1 MNHNS, CDR2 SASEGT. The V end lost 6 bases, the J end lost 6 bases, and 17 bases lay between the germline ends. CDR3 length equals 14 residues. The chain's CDR3 is CASSPYGRGKTQYF. CDR3 nucleotide sequence: TGTGCCAGCAGCCCCTACGGGAGAGGGAAGACCCAGTACTTC.

This clonotype was counted a few times. A much larger clone is a single base away; this may be a read error. This chain connects TRBV7-9 to TRBJ1-3; 8 bases agree with TRBD1. CDR1 and CDR2 from the germline V gene are SEHNR and FQNEAQ (reference sequence). The CDR3 runs to 14 residues. The junction had 3 bases not matched to a gene; V was cut back by 4 bases and J by 4 bases. CDR3 region: CASSWTGPGNTIYF. The CDR3 DNA reads TGTGCCAGCAGCTGGACAGGGCCCGGAAACACCATATATTTT.

A few counts support this clonotype. The V call is TRBV6-1, the J call TRBJ2-3; TRBD1 matches 7 bases. The CDR3 has 15 residues. Looked up from germline, CDR1 is MNHNS and CDR2 is SASEGT. Trimming at V came to 6 bases and at J to 5 bases, leaving 11 bases not matched to a gene. The CDR3 reads CASSPSRDSLDTQYF. The CDR3 DNA is TGTGCCAGCAGCCCTTCCCGGGACAGCTTAGATACGCAGTATTTT.

The chain joins TRBV5-4 to TRBJ2-5; 7 positions agree with TRBD1. With V trimmed by 4 bases and J by 4 bases, 7 bases remained unmatched. CDR3 length: 14 residues. Germline lookup yields CDR1 SGHNT and CDR2 YYREEE (reference sequence). The CDR3, as DNA: TGTGCCAGCAGCACCCGGACAGGAGGAGAGACCCAGTACTTC. The encoded protein is CASSTRTGGETQYF.

The chain uses TRBV20-1 and TRBJ2-3; D gene uncertain. CDR1 is DFQATT and CDR2 is SNEGSKA in the germline V gene (reference sequence). The CDR3 consists of 12 residues. The V end was cut by 0 bases, the J end by 10 bases, with 11 bases between. The DNA of the CDR3 is TGCAGTGCTAGAGATCGGGCACCCTCGCAGTATTTT. Protein: CSARDRAPSQYF.

This chain uses TRBV15 with TRBJ2-1; D may be TRBD2 (5 bases). Germline V lookup: CDR1 LNHNV, CDR2 YYDKDF (reference sequence). The CDR3 spans 13 residues. Trimming cost V 6 bases and J 9 bases, with 15 bases left between them. CDR3 coding DNA: TGTGCCACCAGGGTGGGAGCCGGGATTGAGCAGTTCTTC. Translation gives CATRVGAGIEQFF.

The chain links TRBV12-3 or TRBV12-4 to TRBJ2-7, with D maybe TRBD1 (6 bases). The germline V and J ends were trimmed by 4 bases and 9 bases, with 16 bases remaining between them. This CDR3 is built from 13 residues. For the CDR3, the DNA is TGTGCCAGCAGTTACGAGACAGGTTTAACGCAGTACTTC. Its protein product is CASSYETGLTQYF.

This clonotype was found many times. The chain recombines TRBV12-3 or TRBV12-4 with TRBJ2-3; tentative D call: TRBD2 (5 bases). The CDR3 runs to 12 residues. V lost 7 bases and J 6 bases, leaving 11 bases between the germline ends. This CDR3 reads CASTLGEDTQYF. For the CDR3, the DNA is TGTGCCAGCACTCTCGGGGAGGATACGCAGTATTTT.

The chain has TRBV15 and TRBJ2-7; perhaps TRBD2 as D (5 bases). Trimming removed 0 bases at V and 5 bases at J, with 11 bases between. CDR3 length: 14 amino acids. The germline CDR1 and CDR2 sequences are LNHNV and YYDKDF (reference sequence). The CDR3 spells CATSRDIPRDEQYF. The CDR3 DNA follows: TGTGCCACCAGCAGAGACATCCCGCGGGACGAGCAGTACTTC.

The V gene is TRBV19, the J gene TRBJ1-2; D is perhaps TRBD1 (6 bases). CDR3 size: 13 residues. From germline, CDR1 is LNHDA and CDR2 SQIVND (reference sequence). V was trimmed by 10 bases and J by 6 bases, leaving 18 bases between them. CDR3 nucleotide sequence: TGTGCCACTAAAAGACAGGAAAGGGATGGCTACACCTTC. It translates to CATKRQERDGYTF.

Ten or more counts support this clonotype. The V call is TRBV5-1, the J call TRBJ2-7; no clear D gene. Germline V lookup: CDR1 SGHRS, CDR2 YFSETQ. CDR3 length: 14 residues. The V gene lost 1 base and the J gene lost 0 bases, with 8 bases spanning the gap. The CDR3: CASSLIPTSYEQYF. The CDR3 nucleotides read TGCGCCAGCAGCTTGATTCCAACCTCCTACGAGCAGTACTTC. Supplemented by reference TRBV5-1 and TRBJ2-7, the full variable domain reads KAGVTQTPRYLIKTRGQQVTLSCSPISGHRSVSWYQQTPGQGLQFLFEYFSETQRNKGNFPGRFSGRQFSNSRSEMNVSTLELGDSALYLCASSLIPTSYEQYFGPGTRLTVT.

This clonotype showed up just a few times. The rearrangement uses TRBV15 and TRBJ2-3; 13 bases agree with TRBD2. Germline V gene data show CDR1 as LNHNV and CDR2 as YYDKDF (reference sequence). With 0 bases clipped from V and 4 bases from J, the junction kept 7 bases outside the gene matches. This CDR3 is 18 amino acids long. The CDR3 DNA sequence: TGTGCCACCAGCAGAGAAAGACTAGCGGGGGGAAGAGCAGATACGCAGTATTTT. It encodes CATSRERLAGGRADTQYF.

This clonotype was seen only a few times. The genes are TRBV7-9 and TRBJ2-3; no firm D call. Trimming took off 5 bases at V and 3 bases at J, with 9 bases between the two ends. The germline V gene has CDR1 SEHNR and CDR2 FQNEAQ (reference sequence). The CDR3 covers 13 residues. The CDR3 is CASSQVLTDTQYF. CDR3 sequence (DNA): TGTGCCAGCAGCCAGGTCCTTACAGATACGCAGTATTTT.